The T cell receptor beta chain described here comes from a study of beta chain features in type 1 diabetes. Expressed TCRB transcripts were sequenced, since all the RNA that had been isolated was reverse transcribed. Sequenced by immunoSEQ multiplex PCR; TCRdb stores in-frame clones only, minus some. The sample consists of some 360,000 clones, over 8.5% of them appearing once. Central memory, naive, regulatory and stem cell-like memory CD4+ cells were sorted by CD45RO/CCR7/CD25/CD127/CD95/CD27. The CDR3 has 14 amino acids. Per germline, CDR1 WSHSY and CDR2 SAAADI. Trimming took 6 bases from V and 6 from J; bases not matched to a gene: 7. Points from the study as a whole: Shorter TCRB CDR3s, moderately but significantly so, marked every one of the four CD4+ subsets in Type 1 diabetes patients. In type 1 diabetes patients, VDJ junctions had fewer insertions; deletions at these junctions were more frequent.

Turning to this clone: Its matching antigen is unknown.

The specimen sequenced was central memory CD4+ T cells from blood. This TCR was recovered from a man aged 25 to 45 with type 1 diabetes. The chain joins TRBV10-2 to TRBJ2-7, with 11 bases that match TRBD1. CDR3 residues: CASRSGQGAGEQYF. In DNA form, the CDR3 reads TGCGCCAGCAGATCCGGACAGGGGGCTGGCGAGCAGTACTTC.